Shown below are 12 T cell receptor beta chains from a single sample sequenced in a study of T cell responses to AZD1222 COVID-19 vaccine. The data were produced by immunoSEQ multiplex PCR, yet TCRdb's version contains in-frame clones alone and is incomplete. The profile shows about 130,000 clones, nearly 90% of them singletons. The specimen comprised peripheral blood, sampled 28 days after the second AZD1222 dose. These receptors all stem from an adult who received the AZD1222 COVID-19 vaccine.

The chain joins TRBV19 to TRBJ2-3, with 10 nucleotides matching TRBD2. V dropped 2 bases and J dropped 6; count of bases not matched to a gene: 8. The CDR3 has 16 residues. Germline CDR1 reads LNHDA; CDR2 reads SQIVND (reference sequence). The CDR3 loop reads CASSIRSGRAVDTQYF. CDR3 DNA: TGTGCCAGTAGTATAAGGAGCGGGAGGGCCGTTGATACGCAGTATTTT.

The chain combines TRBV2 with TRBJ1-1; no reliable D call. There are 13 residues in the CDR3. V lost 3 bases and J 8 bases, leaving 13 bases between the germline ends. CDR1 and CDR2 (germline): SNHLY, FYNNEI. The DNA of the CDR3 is TGTGCCAGCAGTGAGACCGTGAGGCAGGAAGCTTTCTTT. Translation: CASSETVRQEAFF.

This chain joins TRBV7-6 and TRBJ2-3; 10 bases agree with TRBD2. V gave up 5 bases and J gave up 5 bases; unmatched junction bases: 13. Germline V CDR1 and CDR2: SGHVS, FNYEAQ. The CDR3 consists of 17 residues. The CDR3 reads CASSAELAGLPEDTQYF. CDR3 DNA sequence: TGTGCCAGCAGCGCTGAACTAGCGGGGCTGCCGGAAGATACGCAGTATTTT.

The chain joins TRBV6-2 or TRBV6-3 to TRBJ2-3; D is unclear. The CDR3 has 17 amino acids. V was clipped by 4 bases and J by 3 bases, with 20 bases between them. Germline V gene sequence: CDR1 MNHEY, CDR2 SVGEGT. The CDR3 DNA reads TGTGCCAGCAGTTTCCCCGACTCCTGGAGAAGGACAGATACGCAGTATTTT. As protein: CASSFPDSWRRTDTQYF.

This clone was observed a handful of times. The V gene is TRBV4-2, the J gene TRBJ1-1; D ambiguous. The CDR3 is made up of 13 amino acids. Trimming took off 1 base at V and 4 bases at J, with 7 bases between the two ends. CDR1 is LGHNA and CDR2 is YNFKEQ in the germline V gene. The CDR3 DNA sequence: TGTGCCAGCAGCCAAGGGGTGGGCACTGAAGCTTTCTTT. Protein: CASSQGVGTEAFF.

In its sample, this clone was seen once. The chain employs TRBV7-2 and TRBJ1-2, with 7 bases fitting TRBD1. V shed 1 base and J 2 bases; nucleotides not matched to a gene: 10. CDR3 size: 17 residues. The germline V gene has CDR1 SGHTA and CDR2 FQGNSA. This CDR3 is CASSLDWSGQRNYGYTF. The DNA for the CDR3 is TGTGCCAGCAGCTTAGATTGGTCGGGACAGAGAAACTATGGCTACACCTTC.

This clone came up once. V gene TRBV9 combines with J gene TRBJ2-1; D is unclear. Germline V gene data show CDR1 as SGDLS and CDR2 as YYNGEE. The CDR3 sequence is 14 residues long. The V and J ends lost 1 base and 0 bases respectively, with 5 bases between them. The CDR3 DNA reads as TGTGCCAGCAGCGTATTGAGCTCCTACAATGAGCAGTTCTTC. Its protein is CASSVLSSYNEQFF.

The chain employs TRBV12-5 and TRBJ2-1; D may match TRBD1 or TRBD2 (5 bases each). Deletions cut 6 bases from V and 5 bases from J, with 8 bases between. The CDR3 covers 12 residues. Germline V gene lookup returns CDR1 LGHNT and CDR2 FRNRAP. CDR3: CASGRGHNEQFF. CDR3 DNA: TGTGCTAGTGGGAGGGGACACAATGAGCAGTTCTTC.

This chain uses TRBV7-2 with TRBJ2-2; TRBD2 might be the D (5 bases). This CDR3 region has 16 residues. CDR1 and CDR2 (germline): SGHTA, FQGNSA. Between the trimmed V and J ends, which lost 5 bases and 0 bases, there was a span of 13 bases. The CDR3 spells CASSPRTLANTGELFF. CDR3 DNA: TGTGCCAGCAGCCCTCGGACTTTGGCGAACACCGGGGAGCTGTTTTTT. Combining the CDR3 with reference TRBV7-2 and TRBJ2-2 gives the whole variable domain GAGVSQSPSNKVTEKGKDVELRCDPISGHTALYWYRQSLGQGLEFLIYFQGNSAPDKSGLPSDRFSAERTGGSVSTLTIQRTQQEDSAVYLCASSPRTLANTGELFFGEGSRLTVL.

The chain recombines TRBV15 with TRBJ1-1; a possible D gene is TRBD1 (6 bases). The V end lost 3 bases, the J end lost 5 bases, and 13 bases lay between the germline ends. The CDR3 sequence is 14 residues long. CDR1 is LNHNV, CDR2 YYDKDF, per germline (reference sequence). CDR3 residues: CATSSTGWSTEAFF. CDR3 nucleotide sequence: TGTGCCACCAGCAGTACAGGGTGGAGTACTGAAGCTTTCTTT.

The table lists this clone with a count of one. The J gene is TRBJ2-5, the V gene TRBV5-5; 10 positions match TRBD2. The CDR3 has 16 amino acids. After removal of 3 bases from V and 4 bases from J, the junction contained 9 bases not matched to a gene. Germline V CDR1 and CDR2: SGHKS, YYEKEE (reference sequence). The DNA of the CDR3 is TGTGCCAGCAGCTCACAAAAAAGCGGGAGGGGAGAGACCCAGTACTTC. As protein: CASSSQKSGRGETQYF.

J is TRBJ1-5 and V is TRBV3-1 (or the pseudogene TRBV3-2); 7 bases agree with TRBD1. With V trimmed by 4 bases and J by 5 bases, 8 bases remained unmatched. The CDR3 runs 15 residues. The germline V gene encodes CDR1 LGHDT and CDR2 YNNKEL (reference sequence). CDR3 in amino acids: CASSPGDSAYQPQHF. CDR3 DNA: TGTGCCAGCAGCCCAGGGGACAGCGCTTATCAGCCCCAGCATTTT.